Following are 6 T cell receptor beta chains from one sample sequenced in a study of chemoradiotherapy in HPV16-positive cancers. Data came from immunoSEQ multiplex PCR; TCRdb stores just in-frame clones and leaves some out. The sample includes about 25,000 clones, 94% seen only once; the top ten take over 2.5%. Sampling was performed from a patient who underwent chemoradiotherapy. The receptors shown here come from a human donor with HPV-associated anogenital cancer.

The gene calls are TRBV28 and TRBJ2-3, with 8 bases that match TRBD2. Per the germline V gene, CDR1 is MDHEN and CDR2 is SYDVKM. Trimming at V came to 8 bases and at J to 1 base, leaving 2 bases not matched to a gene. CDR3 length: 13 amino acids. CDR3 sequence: CASREGGTDTQYF. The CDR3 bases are TGTGCCAGCCGGGAGGGGGGCACAGATACGCAGTATTTT.

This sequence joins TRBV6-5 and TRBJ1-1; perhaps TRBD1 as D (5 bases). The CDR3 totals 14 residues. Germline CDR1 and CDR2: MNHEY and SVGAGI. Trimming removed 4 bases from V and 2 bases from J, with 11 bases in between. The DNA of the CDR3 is TGTGCCAGCAGTTCTCCGGGACTAAACACTGAAGCTTTCTTT. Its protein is CASSSPGLNTEAFF.

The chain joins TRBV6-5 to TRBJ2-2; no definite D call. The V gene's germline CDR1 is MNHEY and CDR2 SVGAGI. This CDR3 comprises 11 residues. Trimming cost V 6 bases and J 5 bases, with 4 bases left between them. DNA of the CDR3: TGTGCCAGCAGCACGACCGGGGAGCTGTTTTTT. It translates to CASSTTGELFF.

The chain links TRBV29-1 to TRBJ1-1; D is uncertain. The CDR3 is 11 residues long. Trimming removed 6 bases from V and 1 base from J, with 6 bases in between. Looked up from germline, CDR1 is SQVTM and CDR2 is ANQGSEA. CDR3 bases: TGCAGCGTGGAGTCGAACACTGAAGCTTTCTTT. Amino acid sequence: CSVESNTEAFF.

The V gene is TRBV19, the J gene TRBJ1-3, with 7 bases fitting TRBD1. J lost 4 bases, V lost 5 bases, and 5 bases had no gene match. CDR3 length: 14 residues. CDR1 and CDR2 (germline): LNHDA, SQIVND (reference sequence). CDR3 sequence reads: CASSDLTGGNTIYF. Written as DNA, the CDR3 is TGTGCCAGTAGTGACTTGACAGGGGGAAACACCATATATTTT.

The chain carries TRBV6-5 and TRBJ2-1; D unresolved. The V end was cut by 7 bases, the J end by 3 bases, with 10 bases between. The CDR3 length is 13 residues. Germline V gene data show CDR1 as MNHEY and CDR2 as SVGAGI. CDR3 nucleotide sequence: TGTGCCAGCACTAAGACCCTCTACAATGAGCAGTTCTTC. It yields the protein CASTKTLYNEQFF.